A selection of T cell receptor beta chains follows, all from one sample in a study of T cell responses to AZD1222 COVID-19 vaccine. The assay was immunoSEQ multiplex PCR, and TCRdb's table has in-frame clones only and misses some. The sample has some 81,000 clones, about 86% seen once. Here the sequenced sample was peripheral blood, taken 28 days after the second AZD1222 dose. All receptors come from an adult who received the AZD1222 COVID-19 vaccine. Each CDR3 is given with its conserved first and last residue. The D gene is left open where the match is weak. Clone size is given for some rows only: seen once, a few or many times, or a class if the clone is expanded.

J	size	V	D	CDR3	DNA
TRBJ1-1	.	TRBV6-6	.	CASSPPGSWDEAFF	TGTGCCAGCAGTCCCCCCGGAAGTTGGGATGAAGCTTTCTTT
TRBJ2-1	.	TRBV6-5	.	CASTLGPGLQAFF	TGTGCCAGCACCTTGGGGCCCGGCCTCCAGGCGTTCTTC
TRBJ2-7	few	TRBV7-2	TRBD1	CASSLGFGRGLDEQYF	TGTGCCAGCAGCTTAGGTTTTGGCAGGGGGCTCGACGAGCAGTACTTC
TRBJ1-5	.	TRBV5-3	.	CARSLWGRSNQPQHF	TGTGCCAGAAGCCTCTGGGGCAGGTCGAATCAGCCCCAGCATTTT
TRBJ1-6	.	TRBV28	.	CASYTQSSYNSPLHF	TGTGCCAGCTATACCCAGAGCTCCTATAATTCACCCCTCCACTTT
TRBJ2-7	few	TRBV27	.	CASSLSTTASYEQYF	TGTGCCAGCAGTTTATCGACCACGGCCTCCTACGAGCAGTACTTC
TRBJ2-2	.	TRBV5-4	.	CASSFRGAGGELFF	TGTGCCAGCAGCTTCCGGGGGGCTGGCGGGGAGCTGTTTTTT
TRBJ1-4	.	TRBV2	.	CASTNWGQPGEKLFF	TGTGCCAGCACCAATTGGGGACAACCGGGGGAAAAACTGTTTTTT
TRBJ1-4	.	TRBV6-5	.	CASSYRSIADGEKLFF	TGTGCCAGCAGTTACCGATCGATTGCGGACGGGGAAAAACTGTTTTTT
TRBJ1-5	.	TRBV5-1	.	CASSLQGLPQPQHF	TGCGCCAGCAGCTTACAGGGTTTACCTCAGCCCCAGCATTTT
TRBJ2-3	few	TRBV7-9	.	CASTPGGGGTDTQYF	TGTGCCAGCACCCCCGGCGGAGGAGGCACAGATACGCAGTATTTT
TRBJ2-3	.	TRBV20-1	.	CSASLGSGPTDTQYF	TGCAGTGCTAGTTTGGGATCGGGTCCCACAGATACGCAGTATTTT
TRBJ2-1	.	TRBV5-8	TRBD2	CASSRLAGLYNEQFF	TGTGCCAGCAGCCGCCTAGCGGGCCTTTACAATGAGCAGTTCTTC
TRBJ1-2	few	TRBV18	.	CASSPGTSDGYTF	TGTGCCAGCTCACCAGGGACATCCGATGGCTACACCTTC
TRBJ2-3	.	TRBV10-1	TRBD2	CASREGLADDTQYF	TGCGCCAGCAGGGAAGGACTAGCGGATGATACGCAGTATTTT
TRBJ2-2	.	TRBV7-2	.	CASSTSRTATGELFF	TGTGCCAGCAGCACTTCCCGGACAGCCACCGGGGAGCTGTTTTTT
TRBJ1-4	.	TRBV27	.	CASSLSEGKRNPTNEKLFF	TGTGCCAGCAGTTTATCGGAAGGGAAGAGGAACCCAACTAATGAAAAACTGTTTTTT
TRBJ1-1	.	TRBV4-1	TRBD1	CASSRGSGGVFSNTEAFF	TGCGCCAGCAGCCGGGGGTCAGGGGGGGTATTTTCGAACACTGAAGCTTTCTTT
TRBJ2-7	.	TRBV6-5	TRBD2	CASSYSWTSFYEQYF	TGTGCCAGCAGTTACAGTTGGACTAGCTTTTACGAGCAGTACTTC
TRBJ2-1	.	TRBV5-1	.	CASSLAEVADNEQFF	TGCGCCAGCAGCTTGGCCGAAGTGGCAGACAATGAGCAGTTCTTC
TRBJ2-7	.	TRBV7-2	.	CASSPSGYEQYF	TGTGCCAGCAGCCCCTCGGGCTACGAGCAGTACTTC
TRBJ2-1	.	TRBV27	TRBD2	CASSLSSGDYNEQFF	TGTGCCAGCAGTTTGTCTAGCGGGGATTACAATGAGCAGTTCTTC
TRBJ1-4	.	TRBV19	.	CASSTRGGGEKLFF	TGTGCCAGTAGTACCAGGGGAGGCGGGGAAAAACTGTTTTTT
TRBJ2-3	.	TRBV6-2/TRBV6-3	TRBD2	CASSLRGGPAGTDTQYF	TGTGCCAGCAGTTTACGGGGGGGGCCGGCCGGCACAGATACGCAGTATTTT
TRBJ2-5	once	TRBV27	.	CASSPTGGTGPQETQYF	TGTGCCAGCAGTCCCACAGGCGGGACGGGACCTCAAGAGACCCAGTACTTC
TRBJ2-2	.	TRBV3-1/TRBV3-2	.	CASSPDRNTGELFF	TGTGCCAGCAGTCCGGACAGGAACACCGGGGAGCTGTTTTTT
TRBJ1-5	.	TRBV6-1	.	CASSELRGQPQHF	TGTGCCAGCAGTGAACTCCGGGGACAGCCCCAGCATTTT
TRBJ2-3	.	TRBV5-1	.	CASSRIKAGDTQYF	TGCGCCAGCAGCCGAATCAAAGCGGGAGATACGCAGTATTTT
TRBJ1-5	.	TRBV6-6	.	CASNLRGASNQPQHF	TGTGCCAGCAACCTCAGGGGAGCAAGCAATCAGCCCCAGCATTTT
TRBJ1-2	.	TRBV28	.	CASSLLQGKGYTF	TGTGCCAGCAGTTTACTACAGGGCAAAGGCTACACCTTC
TRBJ2-7	.	TRBV30	.	CAWSAVTPQSEQYF	TGTGCCTGGAGCGCTGTCACACCTCAAAGCGAGCAGTACTTC
TRBJ2-2	.	TRBV19	TRBD1	CASSTGTGELFF	TGTGCCAGCTCGACAGGGACCGGGGAGCTGTTTTTT
TRBJ1-2	.	TRBV10-2	.	CASSDRALANYGYTF	TGCGCCAGCAGTGATCGGGCCCTAGCTAACTATGGCTACACCTTC
TRBJ1-1	.	TRBV14	.	CASSAAGIRAFF	TGTGCCAGCAGCGCAGCCGGGATTCGGGCTTTCTTT
TRBJ2-7	.	TRBV4-1	TRBD1	CASSQRTGTYEQYF	TGCGCCAGCAGCCAAAGGACAGGCACCTACGAGCAGTACTTC
TRBJ1-3	.	TRBV5-1	.	CASSLHSGNTIYF	TGCGCCAGCAGCTTGCACTCTGGAAACACCATATATTTT
TRBJ1-4	.	TRBV6-1	TRBD1	CASSDPTGGGEKLFF	TGTGCCAGCAGTGACCCTACAGGGGGGGGTGAAAAACTGTTTTTT
TRBJ1-1	.	TRBV7-9	.	CASSAIQGNTEAFF	TGTGCCAGCAGCGCCATACAGGGGAACACTGAAGCTTTCTTT
TRBJ1-5	.	TRBV9	.	CASSVGIIGNQPQHF	TGTGCCAGCAGCGTAGGTATTATAGGCAATCAGCCCCAGCATTTT
TRBJ1-4	.	TRBV19	.	CASSVAGQSLFF	TGTGCCAGTAGTGTCGCCGGACAATCACTGTTTTTT
TRBJ1-6	.	TRBV5-4	TRBD1	CASSLRQGRDSPLHF	TGTGCCAGCAGCTTAAGACAGGGACGAGATTCACCCCTCCACTTT
TRBJ2-5	.	TRBV2	.	CASSERAGWETQYF	TGTGCCAGCAGTGAGAGGGCAGGGTGGGAGACCCAGTACTTC
TRBJ2-7	few	TRBV2	.	CASRTAATSYEQYF	TGTGCCAGCAGGACCGCAGCGACCTCCTACGAGCAGTACTTC
TRBJ1-2	.	TRBV28	.	CASTVGGPYGYTF	TGTGCCAGCACTGTCGGGGGTCCCTATGGCTACACCTTC
TRBJ2-6	.	TRBV5-4	.	CATYRDPSGANVLTF	TGTGCCACCTACAGGGATCCCTCTGGGGCCAACGTCCTGACTTTC
TRBJ2-7	few	TRBV5-1	.	CASSLEDYGEQYF	TGCGCCAGCAGCTTGGAAGATTACGGGGAGCAGTACTTC
TRBJ2-1	.	TRBV7-2	TRBD2	CASSLALTRASGDNEQFF	TGTGCCAGCAGCTTAGCCTTGACCCGGGCTAGCGGGGACAATGAGCAGTTCTTC
TRBJ2-7	.	TRBV27	TRBD2	CASSLRGTSGGIYEQYF	TGTGCCAGCAGTTTACGCGGGACTAGCGGTGGAATCTACGAGCAGTACTTC
TRBJ1-2	.	TRBV5-4	.	CASSSEGTGYGYTF	TGTGCCAGCAGCTCCGAGGGCACGGGCTATGGCTACACCTTC
TRBJ1-5	.	TRBV3-1/TRBV3-2	TRBD1	CASSPGTGGSQPQHF	TGTGCCAGCAGCCCAGGGACAGGGGGCAGTCAGCCCCAGCATTTT
TRBJ1-1	.	TRBV12-3/TRBV12-4	.	CASSSNRLTEAFF	TGTGCCAGCAGCTCGAATCGGTTGACTGAAGCTTTCTTT
TRBJ1-2	.	TRBV12-3/TRBV12-4	TRBD1	CASNLGQGYGYTF	TGTGCCAGCAACCTAGGACAGGGCTATGGCTACACCTTC